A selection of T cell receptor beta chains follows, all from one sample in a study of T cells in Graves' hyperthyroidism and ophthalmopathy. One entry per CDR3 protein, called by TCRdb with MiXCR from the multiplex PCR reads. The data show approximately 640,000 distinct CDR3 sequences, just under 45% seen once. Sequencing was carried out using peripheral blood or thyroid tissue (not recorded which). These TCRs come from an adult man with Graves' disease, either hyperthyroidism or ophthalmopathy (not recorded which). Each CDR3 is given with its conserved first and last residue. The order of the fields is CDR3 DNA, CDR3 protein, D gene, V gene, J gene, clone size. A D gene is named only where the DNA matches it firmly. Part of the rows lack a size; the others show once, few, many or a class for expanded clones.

TGTGCCAGCAGTGAGTTTTTGGGACAAACTAACTATGGCTACACCTTC	CASSEFLGQTNYGYTF	.	TRBV2	TRBJ1-2	.
TGTGCTAGTGGTTTGACTGGATTGGAAAAACTGTTTTTT	CASGLTGLEKLFF	.	TRBV12-5	TRBJ1-4	few
TGCAGTGCCCTCGGACAGGGGAGCAATCAGCCCCAGCATTTT	CSALGQGSNQPQHF	TRBD1	TRBV29-1	TRBJ1-5	many
TGCAGCGTTGCGCCGGGAGGGCACTACGAGCAGTACTTC	CSVAPGGHYEQYF	TRBD2	TRBV29-1	TRBJ2-7	.
TGTGCCAGCACCCTGGACAGGCTGAACACTGAAGCTTTCTTT	CASTLDRLNTEAFF	TRBD1	TRBV6-6	TRBJ1-1	.
TGTGCCAGCAGTACAGGGGGCGCGGTCACTGAAGCTTTCTTT	CASSTGGAVTEAFF	TRBD1	TRBV25-1	TRBJ1-1	.
TGTGCCAGCAGCATACAGGGGGCCGGGGAGCTGTTTTTT	CASSIQGAGELFF	TRBD1	TRBV5-4	TRBJ2-2	.
TGCAGCGTTTCCCCGAATTATGGACAGCGACATGGCTACACCTTC	CSVSPNYGQRHGYTF	.	TRBV29-1	TRBJ1-2	.
TGTGCCAGCAGTGCGCCGACAGGGCAGGATGAAAAACTGTTTTTT	CASSAPTGQDEKLFF	TRBD1	TRBV25-1	TRBJ1-4	.
TGTGCCAGCAGTTTAGACAGGGTATCCACTGAAGCTTTCTTT	CASSLDRVSTEAFF	.	TRBV12-3/TRBV12-4	TRBJ1-1	.
TGCAGTGCTAGAGTGGGGACAGGGTTTAACTACGAGCAGTACTTC	CSARVGTGFNYEQYF	TRBD1	TRBV20-1	TRBJ2-7	.
TGTGCCTGGAGACTCGCCTTCTCTAACTATGGCTACACCTTC	CAWRLAFSNYGYTF	.	TRBV30	TRBJ1-2	few
TGTGCCAGCAGTTCCCCTCGGACAGGGTTGAACACTGAAGCTTTCTTT	CASSSPRTGLNTEAFF	TRBD1	TRBV6-5	TRBJ1-1	.
TGTGCCAGAGAGGTGGACGGCTATGGCTACACCTTC	CAREVDGYGYTF	.	TRBV19	TRBJ1-2	.
TGTGCCAGCAGCTTAAAGGTCGGGCGCGATACGCAGTATTTT	CASSLKVGRDTQYF	.	TRBV7-2	TRBJ2-3	.
TGTGCCAGCAGCCATTCGGTCAGGGGGAATTCACCCCTCCACTTT	CASSHSVRGNSPLHF	TRBD1	TRBV7-8	TRBJ1-6	many
TGCAGTGCTAGAGCGGCAGGTACCGCAACTAATGAAAAACTGTTTTTT	CSARAAGTATNEKLFF	.	TRBV20-1	TRBJ1-4	few
TGTGCCATCAGTGAGTTATCAGGGGGCTACGAGCAGTACTTC	CAISELSGGYEQYF	TRBD1	TRBV10-3	TRBJ2-7	many
TGTGCCAGCAGCCCACCACTAGCCCACCAAGGGGAGCAGTACTTC	CASSPPLAHQGEQYF	.	TRBV9	TRBJ2-7	few
TGTGCCAGCAGCCCGGATCCCGGGACAGGGGCTGATGGCTACACCTTC	CASSPDPGTGADGYTF	TRBD1	TRBV2	TRBJ1-2	once
TGTGCCAGCAGCTTAGGGACTAGCGGGAATCAAGAGACCCAGTACTTC	CASSLGTSGNQETQYF	TRBD2	TRBV11-1	TRBJ2-5	few
TGTGCCAGCAGCTCGAGGAGACTAGCGGGGCAACAAGAGACCCAGTACTTC	CASSSRRLAGQQETQYF	TRBD2	TRBV7-9	TRBJ2-5	.
TGTGCCAGCAGTTACAGGGGCCGCTCTGAAGCTTTCTTT	CASSYRGRSEAFF	TRBD1	TRBV19	TRBJ1-1	.
TGTGCCAGCAGTTCCGGACAGGGGAAGGGCTACACCTTC	CASSSGQGKGYTF	TRBD1	TRBV5-8	TRBJ1-2	many
TGTGCCAGCAGTGAGGAGGCAGGGGGCTATGGCTACACCTTC	CASSEEAGGYGYTF	TRBD1	TRBV25-1	TRBJ1-2	.
TGTGCCAGCAGTTTAACCGGACTAGCCTACGAGCAGTACTTC	CASSLTGLAYEQYF	TRBD2	TRBV28	TRBJ2-7	.
TGTGCCAGCAGCATCCGACTAGCGGGAGGGCCCGCCGGGGAGCTGTTTTTT	CASSIRLAGGPAGELFF	TRBD2	TRBV7-8	TRBJ2-2	.
TGTGCCAGCAGTGCTACAGAGATCCTCCTAAATCAGCCCCAGCATTTT	CASSATEILLNQPQHF	.	TRBV2	TRBJ1-5	many
TGCACCAGCAGCCCCGGGACGGAAGCTTTCTTT	CTSSPGTEAFF	.	TRBV1	TRBJ1-1	.
TGTGCCATGAGTGACCCAGTGACTGAAAAACTGTTTTTT	CAMSDPVTEKLFF	.	TRBV10-3	TRBJ1-4	.
TGTGCCAGCCCTCTTACTAGCGGCCAAGAGACCCAGTACTTC	CASPLTSGQETQYF	TRBD2	TRBV2	TRBJ2-5	many
TGTGCCAGCAGCCGGACACCTAACACTGAAGCTTTCTTT	CASSRTPNTEAFF	.	TRBV7-6	TRBJ1-1	many